A selection of T cell receptor beta chains follows, all from one sample in a study of cytomegalovirus exposure and HLA in healthy donors. Data came from immunoSEQ multiplex PCR; TCRdb stores just in-frame clones and leaves some out. The sample lists roughly 200,000 clones, 83% seen once, with 1.5% to 2% in the top ten. Input material: PBMCs. The receptors come from a man aged 35 to 55 in good health and CMV-seropositive. Both conserved end residues are part of each CDR3. The D gene is left open where the match is weak. The listing skips clone size in some rows; elsewhere it reads once, few, many or a size class.

-	TRBV7-2	-	TRBJ2-5	CASRLPRYTGAQYF	TGTGCCAGCAGGTTACCCCGGTACACGGGGGCCCAGTACTTC
-	TRBV19	-	TRBJ1-2	CASSIRGSNGYTF	TGTGCCAGTAGTATTAGAGGGTCAAATGGCTACACCTTC
-	TRBV19	-	TRBJ1-5	CASRLDSTYSNQPQHF	TGTGCCAGTAGGCTAGACAGTACCTATAGCAATCAGCCCCAGCATTTT
once	TRBV29-1	TRBD2	TRBJ2-1	CSEALAGKGDEQFF	TGCAGCGAGGCACTAGCGGGAAAGGGGGATGAGCAGTTCTTC
-	TRBV28	TRBD2	TRBJ2-7	CASSFLAGINEQYF	TGTGCCAGCAGTTTCCTAGCGGGAATAAACGAGCAGTACTTC
-	TRBV19	-	TRBJ1-1	CASTIGGLTGEAFF	TGTGCCAGTACCATCGGGGGTTTGACGGGTGAAGCTTTCTTT
-	TRBV15	-	TRBJ1-1	CATSRVRGQNTEAFF	TGTGCCACCAGCAGAGTACGGGGTCAGAACACTGAAGCTTTCTTT
-	TRBV6-5	TRBD2	TRBJ2-7	CASRKRDRRDYEQYF	TGTGCCAGCAGGAAGCGGGACCGAAGAGACTACGAGCAGTACTTC
-	TRBV5-1	-	TRBJ2-3	CASSRQSTDTQYF	TGCGCCAGCAGCCGACAGAGCACAGATACGCAGTATTTT
-	TRBV6-5	TRBD2	TRBJ2-7	CASGWAGGGSYEQYF	TGTGCCAGCGGATGGGCGGGAGGGGGTTCCTACGAGCAGTACTTC
-	TRBV29-1	TRBD2	TRBJ2-3	CSIGGKREEPDTQYF	TGCAGTATAGGGGGCAAGCGGGAGGAGCCAGATACGCAGTATTTT
few	TRBV4-3	-	TRBJ2-2	CASSQAGSTNTGELFF	TGCGCCAGCAGCCAAGCAGGATCCACAAACACCGGGGAGCTGTTTTTT
-	TRBV4-1	TRBD2	TRBJ2-2	CASSQASGGTGELFF	TGCGCCAGCAGCCAAGCTAGCGGAGGCACCGGGGAGCTGTTTTTT
-	TRBV7-2	-	TRBJ2-5	CASSVSQVVETQYF	TGTGCCAGCAGCGTCAGCCAGGTCGTAGAGACCCAGTACTTC
-	TRBV12-5	TRBD2	TRBJ2-1	CASGFRLAGNNEQFF	TGTGCTAGTGGTTTCCGACTAGCGGGAAACAATGAGCAGTTCTTC
-	TRBV5-1	TRBD2	TRBJ2-4	CASSSHPGTSGTSKNIQYF	TGCGCCAGCAGCTCGCATCCCGGGACTAGCGGAACATCCAAAAACATTCAGTACTTC
-	TRBV4-2	-	TRBJ2-1	CASSQETAGTPGQFF	TGTGCCAGCAGCCAAGAAACAGCGGGGACACCGGGGCAGTTCTTC
-	TRBV11-2	TRBD2	TRBJ2-3	CASSPGAAGGATDTQYF	TGTGCCAGCAGCCCCGGGGCAGCGGGAGGGGCCACAGATACGCAGTATTTT
-	TRBV18	TRBD1	TRBJ2-5	CASSPPDRAGETQYF	TGTGCCAGCTCACCCCCGGACAGGGCGGGAGAGACCCAGTACTTC
-	TRBV14	-	TRBJ2-7	CASSHWRGSTSYEQYF	TGTGCCAGCAGCCATTGGCGAGGGTCAACCTCCTACGAGCAGTACTTC
-	TRBV7-6	-	TRBJ2-5	CASSVGLSAETQYF	TGTGCCAGCAGCGTTGGACTGAGTGCGGAGACCCAGTACTTC
-	TRBV7-9	TRBD1	TRBJ1-3	CASSTTGAYSGNTIYF	TGTGCCAGCAGCACGACAGGGGCATACTCTGGAAACACCATATATTTT
-	TRBV5-1	TRBD2	TRBJ2-5	CASSSQGGKETQYF	TGCGCCAGCAGCTCCCAGGGAGGGAAAGAGACCCAGTACTTC
-	TRBV15	-	TRBJ1-4	CATSRDPGEKLFF	TGTGCCACCAGCAGAGACCCAGGCGAAAAACTGTTTTTT
-	TRBV19	-	TRBJ2-1	CASSILGAHFF	TGTGCCAGTAGTATTCTAGGGGCCCATTTCTTC
-	TRBV19	-	TRBJ2-7	CASSPWGSWGEEQYF	TGTGCCAGTAGTCCGTGGGGGTCCTGGGGGGAGGAGCAGTACTTC
-	TRBV2	-	TRBJ2-1	CASSDDREDEQFF	TGTGCCAGCAGTGACGACAGGGAGGATGAGCAGTTCTTC
few	TRBV2	-	TRBJ1-5	CASRDQGGQGSNQPQHF	TGTGCCAGCAGGGACCAGGGAGGGCAGGGAAGCAATCAGCCCCAGCATTTT
few	TRBV27	TRBD1	TRBJ1-1	CASSPQGALTEAFF	TGTGCCAGCAGCCCGCAGGGGGCTTTGACTGAAGCTTTCTTT
-	TRBV19	-	TRBJ1-1	CASSISTAWAFF	TGTGCCAGTAGTATATCTACAGCCTGGGCTTTCTTT
-	TRBV27	TRBD1	TRBJ1-2	CASSSTGGHGYTF	TGTGCCAGCAGTTCGACAGGGGGCCATGGCTACACCTTC
-	TRBV13	TRBD1	TRBJ1-2	CASSRGQAAGGYTF	TGTGCCAGCAGCCGGGGACAGGCTGCGGGGGGCTACACCTTC
-	TRBV5-4	TRBD1	TRBJ1-6	CASKRDRTYNSPLHF	TGTGCCAGCAAACGGGACAGAACCTATAATTCACCCCTCCACTTT
-	TRBV4-3	TRBD2	TRBJ2-3	CASSQDRLAASTDTQYF	TGCGCCAGCAGCCAAGATCGTCTAGCGGCTAGCACAGATACGCAGTATTTT
-	TRBV5-1	-	TRBJ2-7	CASSLGRSYEQYF	TGCGCCAGCAGCTTGGGACGGAGCTACGAGCAGTACTTC
-	TRBV19	-	TRBJ1-2	CASFARAQGYGYTF	TGTGCCAGCTTTGCACGGGCCCAGGGCTATGGCTACACCTTC
-	TRBV5-1	TRBD1	TRBJ2-6	CASSMTGTGSSGANGLTF	TGCGCCAGCAGCATGACCGGGACAGGGAGCTCTGGGGCCAACGGCCTGACTTTC
-	TRBV27	TRBD1	TRBJ1-4	CASSWDRGRTNEKLFF	TGTGCCAGCAGTTGGGACAGGGGGCGCACTAATGAAAAACTGTTTTTT
once	TRBV6-6	-	TRBJ2-7	CASSYSSVQSSYEQYF	TGTGCCAGCAGTTACTCTTCAGTACAGAGCTCCTACGAGCAGTACTTC
-	TRBV21-1	-	TRBJ2-2	CASSNPHLQGTRDTGELFF	TGTGCCAGCAGCAACCCCCACTTACAGGGAACAAGGGACACCGGGGAGCTGTTTTTT
few	TRBV30	TRBD1	TRBJ2-2	CAWSVFTPGQGNTGELFF	TGTGCCTGGAGTGTCTTTACTCCGGGACAGGGTAACACCGGGGAGCTGTTTTTT
-	TRBV5-1	-	TRBJ1-1	CASSWGSGTEAFF	TGCGCCAGCAGCTGGGGCAGCGGGACTGAAGCTTTCTTT
-	TRBV19	-	TRBJ1-5	CASRGRDISNQPQHF	TGTGCCAGTCGGGGGAGGGACATTAGCAATCAGCCCCAGCATTTT
-	TRBV4-1	-	TRBJ2-1	CASSQDWGIAENNEQFF	TGCGCCAGCAGCCAAGATTGGGGTATAGCGGAAAACAATGAGCAGTTCTTC
few	TRBV27	TRBD1	TRBJ2-3	CASSLGQGAFGTDTQYF	TGTGCCAGCAGCTTAGGACAGGGGGCTTTCGGCACAGATACGCAGTATTTT
-	TRBV5-4	-	TRBJ2-1	CASSPRTKYMNEQFF	TGTGCCAGCAGCCCCCGGACAAAGTATATGAATGAGCAGTTCTTC
few	TRBV7-8	-	TRBJ1-1	CASSPRRTRLNTEAFF	TGTGCCAGCAGCCCCCGCAGGACAAGACTGAACACTGAAGCTTTCTTT
-	TRBV5-8	-	TRBJ2-7	CASSRRGGGYEQYF	TGTGCCAGCAGCAGGCGGGGAGGAGGTTACGAGCAGTACTTC
-	TRBV18	-	TRBJ2-7	CASSPVPHPAGEQYF	TGTGCCAGCTCACCAGTCCCGCATCCCGCCGGCGAGCAGTACTTC
-	TRBV28	-	TRBJ2-7	CASSSGVGEQYF	TGTGCCAGCAGTTCCGGGGTGGGGGAGCAGTACTTC
once	TRBV18	TRBD2	TRBJ2-3	CASSPSGEADTQYF	TGTGCCAGCTCACCTAGCGGGGAAGCAGATACGCAGTATTTT
-	TRBV7-2	-	TRBJ2-4	CASSSLGGQRNIQYF	TGTGCCAGCAGCTCTCTAGGTGGACAGAGAAACATTCAGTACTTC
-	TRBV11-2	-	TRBJ2-6	CASSPGHWANVLTF	TGTGCCAGCAGCCCGGGACACTGGGCCAACGTCCTGACTTTC
-	TRBV6-5	-	TRBJ2-6	CASSPSGANGLTF	TGTGCCAGCAGTCCATCTGGGGCCAACGGCCTGACTTTC
-	TRBV6-1	-	TRBJ1-2	CASSNAGGPYGYTF	TGTGCCAGCAGTAACGCCGGGGGGCCCTATGGCTACACCTTC
-	TRBV15	-	TRBJ2-7	CATSPVLSYEQYF	TGTGCCACCAGTCCGGTACTCTCCTACGAGCAGTACTTC
few	TRBV10-3	-	TRBJ2-1	CAISAVGGPQNEQFF	TGTGCCATCAGTGCAGTTGGAGGGCCGCAGAATGAGCAGTTCTTC
once	TRBV7-9	TRBD1	TRBJ2-5	CASSPKSGGQETQYF	TGTGCCAGCAGCCCAAAATCAGGGGGTCAAGAGACCCAGTACTTC
-	TRBV5-6	TRBD1	TRBJ1-1	CASSLPRGANTEAFF	TGTGCCAGCAGCTTGCCCAGGGGGGCGAACACTGAAGCTTTCTTT
-	TRBV6-5	TRBD1	TRBJ2-7	CASSYRDRGSYEQYF	TGTGCCAGCAGTTACCGGGACAGGGGGTCCTACGAGCAGTACTTC